This T cell receptor beta chain was recovered during a study of shared clonotypes between healthy human individuals. This CDR3 contains 12 residues. Germline values: CDR1 MGHDK, CDR2 SYGVNS. The germline V and J ends were trimmed by 8 bases and 7 bases, with 14 bases remaining between them. Assay: immunoSEQ multiplex PCR; the TCRdb copy retains only in-frame clones and omits some. Among 2.5 million or so clones listed, over 85% were seen once. The sequenced sample was naive CD4+ T cells sorted from blood. Subset described: CD45RA+ positively selected. This sequence joins TRBV25-1 and TRBJ1-2, with no clear D. The sequence came from a man aged 18 to 29 in good health. The CDR3 DNA reads TGTGCCAGCTCGGGTAATTTAGGTGGCTACACCTTC. Protein: CASSGNLGGYTF.